The next 6 T cell receptor beta chains were all read from a single sample in a study of T cell repertoires in cytomegalovirus infection. Their cognate antigens are unknown. Using its own MiXCR run on the reads, TCRdb lists one record per CDR3 protein. Here the sample spans about 83,000 distinct CDR3 sequences, approximately 45% being singletons. The starting material was CD8+ T cells from cultured PBMCs, obtained from culture after CMV antigen stimulation. These receptors originate from a human donor in good health (CMV status not recorded). Some clones in this sample may be carry-over from other donors' samples.

CDR3 in amino acids: CASTLPGGADYEQYF. The CDR3 region has the DNA TGTGCCAGCACCCTCCCAGGGGGAGCGGATTACGAGCAGTACTTC. This chain connects TRBV6-1 to TRBJ2-7, with 7 bases lining up with TRBD1. Trimming took 7 bases from V and 4 from J; bases not matched to a gene: 13. This CDR3 has 15 amino acids. Germline V gives CDR1 MNHNS, CDR2 SASEGT.

The chain combines TRBV6-1 with TRBJ2-1; TRBD2 matches 12 bases. This CDR3 contains 13 residues. Germline trimming cut 10 bases from V and 6 bases from J; bases unmatched to any gene: 4. The germline V gene encodes CDR1 MNHNS and CDR2 SASEGT. The CDR3 DNA reads as TGTGCCACCCGGACTAGCGGGATCAATGAGCAGTTCTTC. Translating gives CATRTSGINEQFF.

The V gene is TRBV20-1, the J gene TRBJ2-3; 14 bases match TRBD2. The CDR3 runs 15 residues. Germline V gene lookup returns CDR1 DFQATT and CDR2 SNEGSKA (reference sequence). V dropped 4 bases and J dropped 3; count of bases not matched to a gene: 3. The DNA for the CDR3 is TGCAGTGCTACCGGGACTAGCGGGGGTACAGATACGCAGTATTTT. It yields the protein CSATGTSGGTDTQYF.

The chain couples TRBV11-2 to TRBJ2-3; D gene unclear. The CDR3 extends over 11 amino acids. V lost 5 bases to trimming and J lost 0 bases, with 0 bases between them. Germline V gene sequence: CDR1 SGHAT, CDR2 FQNNGV. CDR3 nucleotides: TGTGCCAGCAGCAGCACAGATACGCAGTATTTT. Protein: CASSSTDTQYF.

The chain carries TRBV12-3 or TRBV12-4 and TRBJ2-5; 14 nucleotides agree with TRBD2. V trimming: 6 bases; J trimming: 2 bases; junction bases outside the gene matches: 5. CDR3 length: 16 amino acids. The CDR3 reads CASRPGLAGAQETQYF. The CDR3 DNA reads TGTGCCAGCAGGCCGGGACTAGCGGGGGCACAAGAGACCCAGTACTTC.

V usage is TRBV10-3 and J usage is TRBJ1-5, with D unclear. The CDR3 covers 14 residues. Germline assignment: CDR1 ENHRY and CDR2 SYGVKD. V lost 6 bases to trimming and J lost 3 bases, with 12 bases between them. This chain's CDR3 is CAIRDEGSNQPQHF. The CDR3 region has the DNA TGTGCCATCAGGGACGAGGGATCCAATCAGCCCCAGCATTTT.